The 19 T cell receptor beta chains presented below share a single source sample, sequenced in a study of OX40 agonist ivuxolimab in advanced cancers. Profiling relied on immunoSEQ multiplex PCR, and the TCRdb table lists in-frame clones only, not all of them. The data show approximately 160,000 clones, 94% seen once. Sequencing used CD4+ or CD8+ T cells sorted from blood, obtained in a trial of the OX40 agonist ivuxolimab. The receptors originated from an adult with an advanced solid tumor such as melanoma, head and neck, liver or kidney cancer.

V gene TRBV5-1 combines with J gene TRBJ2-1; no firm D call. Per germline, CDR1 SGHRS and CDR2 YFSETQ. The CDR3 covers 13 residues. The germline V and J ends were trimmed by 2 bases and 6 bases, with 9 bases remaining between them. CDR3 sequence (DNA): TGCGCCAGCAGCTTATCAGGAACCAATGAGCAGTTCTTC. Residues: CASSLSGTNEQFF.

The rearrangement uses TRBV28 and TRBJ1-5; D perhaps matches TRBD1 (5 bases). The CDR3 spans 14 residues. Germline lookup yields CDR1 MDHEN and CDR2 SYDVKM. V lost 3 bases and J lost 7, with 13 bases in between. CDR3 sequence: CASSFLDRKQPQHF. Written as DNA, the CDR3 is TGTGCCAGCAGTTTTCTCGACAGAAAACAGCCCCAGCATTTT.

The chain carries TRBV30 and TRBJ2-1; D is uncertain. CDR3 size: 11 residues. Trimming removed 5 bases at V and 4 bases at J, with 6 bases between. Germline V gene data show CDR1 as GTSNPN and CDR2 as SVGIG (reference sequence). The CDR3 coding sequence is TGTGCCTGGGACAAGTACAATGAGCAGTTCTTC. It encodes CAWDKYNEQFF. Combining the CDR3 with reference TRBV30 and TRBJ2-1 gives the whole variable domain SQTIHQWPATLVQPVGSPLSLECTVEGTSNPNLYWYRQAAGRGLQLLFYSVGIGQISSEVPQNLSASRPQDRQFILSSKKLLLSDSGFYLCAWDKYNEQFFGPGTRLTVL.

As DNA, the CDR3 is TGTGCCAGCAGCCCAAGGGGACCGAACACCGGGGAGCTGTTTTTT. The encoded protein is CASSPRGPNTGELFF. This chain uses TRBV7-3 with TRBJ2-2, with D tentatively TRBD1 or TRBD2 (5 bases each). The ends were cut back, 5 bases at V and 0 bases at J, with 10 bases in the middle. The CDR3 runs to 15 residues. CDR1 is SGHTA, CDR2 FQGTGA, per germline.

The chain has TRBV30 and TRBJ2-3, with 12 bases identical to TRBD2. Per germline, CDR1 GTSNPN and CDR2 SVGIG (reference sequence). The CDR3 runs 17 residues. The trim removed 1 base at V and 5 bases at J, leaving 10 bases unmatched. CDR3 DNA: TGTGCCTGGAGTGGGGGGCTAGCGGGAGGGCCAAGAGATACGCAGTATTTT. This encodes CAWSGGLAGGPRDTQYF. Filled out from reference TRBV30 and TRBJ2-3, the complete variable domain reads SQTIHQWPATLVQPVGSPLSLECTVEGTSNPNLYWYRQAAGRGLQLLFYSVGIGQISSEVPQNLSASRPQDRQFILSSKKLLLSDSGFYLCAWSGGLAGGPRDTQYFGPGTRLTVL.

V and J are TRBV5-1 and TRBJ2-5; either TRBD1 or TRBD2 may fit D (5 bases each). The J call is in doubt because the DNA end fits TRBJ2-7 better. CDR1 is SGHRS, CDR2 YFSETQ, per germline. The length of the CDR3 is 14 residues. CDR3 coding DNA: TGCGCCAGCAGTTCCGGGACGGGGACCTACGAGCAGTACTTC. It encodes CASSSGTGTYEQYF.

This chain connects TRBV11-2 to TRBJ1-2, with D maybe TRBD1 (5 bases). V dropped 3 bases and J dropped 8 bases, with 16 bases sitting between them. The CDR3 extends over 14 amino acids. Germline V lookup: CDR1 SGHAT, CDR2 FQNNGV. This CDR3 is CASSLNTGIGGYTF. The CDR3 DNA reads as TGTGCCAGCAGCTTGAATACAGGTATTGGAGGCTACACCTTC. The whole variable domain, remainder taken from reference TRBV11-2 and TRBJ1-2, is EAGVAQSPRYKIIEKRQSVAFWCNPISGHATLYWYQQILGQGPKLLIQFQNNGVVDDSQLPKDRFSAERLKGVDSTLKIQPAKLEDSAVYLCASSLNTGIGGYTFGSGTRLTVV.

The chain employs TRBV6-5 and TRBJ2-7; D gene uncertain. The length of the CDR3 is 11 residues. The germline V gene encodes CDR1 MNHEY and CDR2 SVGAGI. Trimming pared 5 bases from V and 2 bases from J, leaving 4 bases between. The CDR3 DNA sequence: TGTGCCAGCAGTAAAACCTACGAGCAGTACTTC. Translating gives CASSKTYEQYF.

This chain connects TRBV7-2 to TRBJ2-1, with 10 bases fitting TRBD2. The CDR3 length is 16 residues. The junction had 4 bases not matched to a gene; V was cut back by 0 bases and J by 5 bases. From germline, CDR1 is SGHTA and CDR2 FQGNSA. This CDR3 reads CASSLAASGGHNEQFF. Written as DNA, the CDR3 is TGTGCCAGCAGCTTAGCCGCTAGCGGGGGCCACAATGAGCAGTTCTTC.

The genes are TRBV4-3 and TRBJ2-2, with TRBD1 matching 8 bases. The length of the CDR3 is 16 residues. In germline, CDR1 is LGHNA, CDR2 YSLEER. Trimming at V came to 4 bases and at J to 0 bases, leaving 4 bases not matched to a gene. The CDR3 loop reads CASSLRTGPNTGELFF. For the CDR3, the DNA is TGCGCCAGCAGCCTAAGGACAGGGCCGAACACCGGGGAGCTGTTTTTT.

V and J are TRBV25-1 and TRBJ2-1, with D possibly being TRBD1 (6 bases). The CDR3 length is 15 residues. V lost 5 bases to trimming and J lost 10 bases, with 21 bases between them. The germline V gene has CDR1 MGHDK and CDR2 SYGVNS. The CDR3 sequence is CASSTKGVRSKEQFF. The DNA of the CDR3 is TGTGCCAGCAGTACAAAGGGGGTACGATCAAAGGAGCAGTTCTTC. The whole variable domain, filled in from reference TRBV25-1 and TRBJ2-1, reads EADIYQTPRYLVIGTGKKITLECSQTMGHDKMYWYQQDPGMELHLIHYSYGVNSTEKGDLSSESTVSRIRTEHFPLTLESARPSHTSQYLCASSTKGVRSKEQFFGPGTRLTVL.

This chain links TRBV28 with TRBJ1-4; D unclear. The CDR3 length is 13 residues. The V and J ends lost 6 bases and 3 bases respectively, with 8 bases between them. CDR1 and CDR2 (germline): MDHEN, SYDVKM. The CDR3 region has the DNA TGTGCCAGCAGCTCGATCTCTAATGAAAAACTGTTTTTT. It translates to CASSSISNEKLFF.

This sequence joins TRBV11-2 and TRBJ1-2; 7 nucleotides agree with TRBD1. Trimming cost V 1 base and J 0 bases; bases outside gene matches: 8. Germline V gene sequence: CDR1 SGHAT, CDR2 FQNNGV. The length of the CDR3 is 17 residues. The CDR3 here is CASSLVKGQSTNYGYTF. Written as DNA, the CDR3 is TGTGCCAGCAGCTTAGTAAAGGGACAGAGCACTAACTATGGCTACACCTTC. Combining the CDR3 with reference TRBV11-2 and TRBJ1-2 gives the whole variable domain EAGVAQSPRYKIIEKRQSVAFWCNPISGHATLYWYQQILGQGPKLLIQFQNNGVVDDSQLPKDRFSAERLKGVDSTLKIQPAKLEDSAVYLCASSLVKGQSTNYGYTFGSGTRLTVV.

The chain couples TRBV2 to TRBJ1-5, with a weak D call TRBD1 (6 bases). This CDR3 comprises 14 residues. With 2 bases removed from V and 6 bases from J, the gap between germline ends came to 11 bases. Germline V CDR1 and CDR2: SNHLY, FYNNEI. CDR3 nucleotides: TGTGCCAGCAGTGAATCCAGGGGTGGTCAGCCCCAGCATTTT. This encodes CASSESRGGQPQHF.

This chain links TRBV19 with TRBJ2-3; the match to TRBD2 covers 8 bases. CDR3 length: 16 residues. Germline CDR1 reads LNHDA; CDR2 reads SQIVND (reference sequence). V shed 3 bases, J shed 1 base, and the junction held 6 bases outside the gene matches. CDR3 bases: TGTGCCAGTAGTATGCCGAGGCGGGGGGGCACAGATACGCAGTATTTT. Its translation: CASSMPRRGGTDTQYF.

The rearrangement joins TRBV6-6 to TRBJ2-7; D is perhaps TRBD2 (5 bases). This CDR3 comprises 14 residues. Germline CDR1 and CDR2: MNHNY and SVGAGI (reference sequence). Trimming removed 6 bases from V and 6 bases from J, with 18 bases in between. CDR3 in DNA: TGTGCCAGCAGCCACCGGGGTACGGGCGCCGAGCAGTACTTC. Amino acid sequence: CASSHRGTGAEQYF.

V is TRBV28 and J is TRBJ2-1, with 9 bases fitting TRBD1. J gave up 2 bases and V 5 bases, and 10 bases lay outside the gene matches. This CDR3 contains 17 residues. CDR1 is MDHEN, CDR2 SYDVKM, per germline. The CDR3 DNA is TGTGCCAGCAGTAAGTACCGGGACAGGGTAACCTACAATGAGCAGTTCTTC. Translating it yields CASSKYRDRVTYNEQFF.

The rearrangement links TRBV27 to TRBJ2-2; D ambiguous. The CDR3 totals 12 residues. The germline gives CDR1 MNHEY, CDR2 SMNVEV (reference sequence). V lost 5 bases to trimming and J lost 9 bases, with 10 bases between them. CDR3 sequence reads: CASSPHRRELFF. The CDR3 DNA reads TGTGCCAGCAGTCCTCACCGGCGGGAGCTGTTTTTT.

The chain has TRBV6-5 and TRBJ1-1; unclear D gene. Trimming shortened V by 8 bases and J by 1 base, and 8 bases separated the two germline ends. CDR3 length equals 12 residues. The germline V gene encodes CDR1 MNHEY and CDR2 SVGAGI. The CDR3 DNA sequence: TGTGCCAGCTGGAGCGGGAACACTGAAGCTTTCTTT. Its protein product is CASWSGNTEAFF.